The clone carrying this T cell receptor (beta chain) turned up a few times. Its antigen is currently unknown. From germline, CDR1 is SGHRS and CDR2 YFSETQ. This CDR3 has 14 residues. The trim removed 3 bases at V and 4 bases at J, leaving 6 bases unmatched. The data derive from a study of cytomegalovirus exposure and HLA in healthy donors. Study at large: About 80 million unique TCRs from HLA-typed donors were held in an early data release.

The PCR had 60 Vbeta and 13 Jbeta primers. The data were produced by immunoSEQ multiplex PCR, yet TCRdb's version contains in-frame clones alone and is incomplete. The profile covers nearly 110,000 clones, with about two thirds appearing a single time and 0.79% taken by the ten largest. Study results and limitations: Rare sequences made up most TCRs, while some public TCRs were found in many donors. Later work found most CMV-associated TCR beta chains apparently HLA-restricted. A later analysis found common viral pathogens apparently linked to several of the most significant clusters.

The source material was PBMCs. V gene TRBV5-1 combines with J gene TRBJ2-5; TRBD1 aligns across 7 bases. This clonotype was sampled from a boy between 10 and 17 years old in good health and CMV-seronegative. CDR3 nucleotides: TGCGCCAGCAGCTCGAGGGACAGTTCAGAGACCCAGTACTTC. It encodes CASSSRDSSETQYF.